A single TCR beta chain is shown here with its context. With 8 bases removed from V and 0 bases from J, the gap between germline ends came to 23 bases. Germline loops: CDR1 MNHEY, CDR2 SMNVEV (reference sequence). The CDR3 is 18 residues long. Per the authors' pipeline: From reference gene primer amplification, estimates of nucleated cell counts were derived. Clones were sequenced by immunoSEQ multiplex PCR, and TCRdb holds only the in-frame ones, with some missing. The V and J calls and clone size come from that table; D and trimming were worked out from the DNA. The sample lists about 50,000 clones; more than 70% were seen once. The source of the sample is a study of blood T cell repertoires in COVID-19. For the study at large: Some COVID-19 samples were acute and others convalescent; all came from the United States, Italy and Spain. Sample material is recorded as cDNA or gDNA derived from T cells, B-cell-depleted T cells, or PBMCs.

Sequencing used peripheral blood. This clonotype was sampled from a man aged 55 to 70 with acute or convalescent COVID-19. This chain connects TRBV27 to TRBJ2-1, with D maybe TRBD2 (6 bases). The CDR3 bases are TGTGCCAGCGGGAGTGGCGGGACTCTCTTGGGCTCCTACAATGAGCAGTTCTTC. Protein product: CASGSGGTLLGSYNEQFF.